Listed below are T cell receptor beta chains from one sample, sequenced in a study of technical replicates of blood from a few donors. Assay used: immunoSEQ multiplex PCR; TCRdb lists only in-frame clones, some missing. Seen here are tens of thousands of clones, about 98% observed once, and the top ten hold over 0.15%. Specimen: T cells isolated from PBMCs. The receptors derive from a human donor in good health. CDR3s include the opening cysteine and the closing phenylalanine or tryptophan. The order of the fields is clone size, D gene, V gene, J gene, CDR3 DNA, CDR3 protein. A D gene is named only where the DNA matches it firmly. A clone size is listed for some rows: how often the clone was seen (once, few, many), or a class if it is expanded.

>NA|NA|TRBV6-5|TRBJ1-3
TGTGCCAGCAGTTACTCCCCGGCCGCGGCGGACACCATATATTTT
CASSYSPAAADTIYF
>NA|TRBD2|TRBV27|TRBJ2-3
TGTGCCAGCAGTTTAAGTACTAGCGGGGGACAGGAAGATACGCAGTATTTT
CASSLSTSGGQEDTQYF
>NA|TRBD1|TRBV18|TRBJ2-3
TGTGCCAGCTCAAAGGACAGGATCACAGATACGCAGTATTTT
CASSKDRITDTQYF
>NA|NA|TRBV7-9|TRBJ2-7
TGTGCCAGCAGCACCGCGTCCGAGCAGTACTTC
CASSTASEQYF
>NA|NA|TRBV25-1|TRBJ2-2
TGTGCCAGCAGCGGAATTTGGGGGCGTACCGGGGAGCTGTTTTTT
CASSGIWGRTGELFF
>NA|NA|TRBV11-3|TRBJ2-2
TGTGCCAGCAGCTTAGGCAACCCGGTCTCAGGGGAGCTGTTTTTT
CASSLGNPVSGELFF
>NA|NA|TRBV29-1|TRBJ2-1
TGCAGCGTTGCCCGGGGAGGAGACTACAATGAGCAGTTCTTC
CSVARGGDYNEQFF
>NA|TRBD1|TRBV2|TRBJ1-5
TGTGCCAGCAGTGGACAGGGGTCGATTTCTAGCAATCAGCCCCAGCATTTT
CASSGQGSISSNQPQHF
>NA|TRBD2|TRBV4-1|TRBJ2-7
TGCGCCAGCCGGCGGACTAGCGGGAGAATCTTCGAGCAGTACTTC
CASRRTSGRIFEQYF
>NA|TRBD2|TRBV4-2|TRBJ2-7
TGTGCCAGCAGCCACGGGACTAGCGGGAAGGACGAGCAGTACTTC
CASSHGTSGKDEQYF
>NA|NA|TRBV10-1|TRBJ2-7
TGCGCCAGCAGCGCCGAACTAACCCCCTACGAGCAGTACTTC
CASSAELTPYEQYF
>NA|NA|TRBV20-1|TRBJ1-2
TGCAGTGCTAGAGGCAGCTATGGCTACACCTTC
CSARGSYGYTF
>once|NA|TRBV5-1|TRBJ2-3
TGCGCCAGCAGCTTCCCGGGGATAACAGATACGCAGTATTTT
CASSFPGITDTQYF
>NA|NA|TRBV28|TRBJ1-4
TGTGCCAGCGGTCTACATCGCGGTGGTGAAAAACTGTTTTTT
CASGLHRGGEKLFF
>NA|TRBD1|TRBV2|TRBJ2-5
TGTGCCAGCACCTCGAGACAGGGGCAAGAGACCCAGTACTTC
CASTSRQGQETQYF
>NA|NA|TRBV13|TRBJ2-3
TGTGCCAGCGGAGAGGGCACAGATACGCAGTATTTT
CASGEGTDTQYF
>once|TRBD2|TRBV5-4|TRBJ2-5
TGTGCCAGCACCCTATCGATGGGACTAGCGGTGCAAGAGACCCAGTACTTC
CASTLSMGLAVQETQYF
>NA|NA|TRBV4-2|TRBJ1-5
TGTGCCAGCAGCCAAGAGGGCCCGGGACAGCCCCAGCATTTT
CASSQEGPGQPQHF
>NA|TRBD2|TRBV9|TRBJ2-3
TGTGCCAGCAGCGCCGGGACTAGCTTTCCAGATACGCAGTATTTT
CASSAGTSFPDTQYF
>once|NA|TRBV4-1|TRBJ2-7
TGCGCCAGCAGCCCATTCGGACAGTCCGCTGGGTACGAGCAGTACTTC
CASSPFGQSAGYEQYF
>once|NA|TRBV6-5|TRBJ1-1
TGTGCCAGCAGCAACAGGAATTATGGCACTGAAGCTTTCTTT
CASSNRNYGTEAFF
>NA|NA|TRBV9|TRBJ2-7
TGTGCCAGCGAGGACTCTCGTTCCTACGAGCAGTACTTC
CASEDSRSYEQYF
>NA|NA|TRBV7-2|TRBJ1-1
TGTGCCAGCAGTAAGGCCCATTTAAACAGGGTTTTGAACACTGAAGCTTTCTTT
CASSKAHLNRVLNTEAFF
>NA|NA|TRBV6-1|TRBJ1-2
TGTGCCAGCAGTGAATCGGGGGGTGTCTATGGCTACACCTTC
CASSESGGVYGYTF
>NA|NA|TRBV27|TRBJ2-1
TGTGCCAGCAGTAAAAGTGCCAGGGGAGCAGGGCTTTACAATGAGCAGTTCTTC
CASSKSARGAGLYNEQFF
>NA|TRBD2|TRBV28|TRBJ2-7
TGTGCCAGCAGTTCCCGAGACTTGGGACTACTTGCCTACGAGCAGTACTTC
CASSSRDLGLLAYEQYF
>NA|TRBD2|TRBV2|TRBJ2-3
TGTGCCAGCAGTGAAGCCCCAGCGGGAGAGGGGGCAGATACGCAGTATTTT
CASSEAPAGEGADTQYF